The 17 T cell receptor beta chains in this list originate from one sample, sequenced in a study of spatial heterogeneity in lung cancer. General observations from the study: Tumor mutation counts were tracked by expanded intratumoral alpha and beta TCR counts.

TCRdb used MiXCR to reprocess the 5' RACE reads, holding one entry per CDR3 protein. The sample holds approximately 12,000 distinct CDR3 sequences, approximately 4.8% seen once. What these receptors recognize is not known. Documented time point: sample taken at primary tumor resection. Sequenced here: lung tumor tissue, sampled at surgery. All receptors come from a male donor with early-stage non-small cell lung cancer.

This clonotype was seen at least ten times. This beta chain is an unintended read in a library built for alpha chains; its size means little. V usage is TRBV5-1 and J usage is TRBJ1-1; 9 nucleotides agree with TRBD1. V was clipped by 4 bases and J by 5 bases; unmatched bases: 6. Germline CDR1 is SGHRS and CDR2 is YFSETQ. The CDR3 runs 14 residues. The CDR3 sequence: CASSRDREGTEAFF. CDR3 sequence (DNA): TGCGCCAGCAGCCGGGACAGGGAGGGGACTGAAGCTTTCTTT.

With regard to this clonotype: As an off-target read in a library built for alpha chains, this beta chain has a frequency of little significance. The J gene is TRBJ2-7, the V gene TRBV6-1, with D perhaps matching TRBD1 or TRBD2 (5 bases each). The CDR3 contains 15 residues. V lost 7 bases and J 2 bases, leaving 18 bases between the germline ends. CDR1 and CDR2 from the germline V gene are MNHNS and SASEGT. CDR3 loop: CASNRQQGVPYEQYF. The CDR3 DNA reads TGTGCCAGCAACCGTCAGCAGGGAGTTCCCTACGAGCAGTACTTC.

The table lists this clonotype with a few counts. This beta chain came through as a stray read in a library set up for alpha chains, and its size says little. The rearrangement links TRBV4-3 to TRBJ2-2; maybe TRBD2 (6 bases). Trimming pared 1 base from V and 2 bases from J, leaving 11 bases between. Germline CDR1 is LGHNA and CDR2 is YSLEER. The CDR3 covers 16 residues. The CDR3 here is CASSQAAGYNTGELFF. CDR3 sequence (DNA): TGCGCCAGCAGCCAAGCGGCGGGGTATAACACCGGGGAGCTGTTTTTT.

As regards this clonotype: In a library made to pick up alpha chains, this beta chain is a stray read with a size that means little. The chain uses TRBV6-2 or TRBV6-3 and TRBJ2-7; maybe TRBD1 (6 bases). Trimming cost V 7 bases and J 2 bases, with 9 bases left between them. The CDR3 runs 12 residues. Germline CDR1 is MNHEY and CDR2 is SVGEGT. In DNA, the CDR3 is TGTGCCAGCACCGACAGGACCTACGAGCAGTACTTC. Residues: CASTDRTYEQYF.

This clonotype was seen more than once but under ten times. This beta chain lies outside the target of a library built for alpha chains; its clone size means little. The chain links TRBV20-1 to TRBJ2-3, with 10 bases lining up with TRBD2. V trimming: 3 bases; J trimming: 2 bases; junction bases outside the gene matches: 5. Per germline, CDR1 DFQATT and CDR2 SNEGSKA (reference sequence). CDR3 length equals 15 residues. For the CDR3, the DNA is TGCAGTGCTAGCGGTCTAGCGGGGGCCACAGATACGCAGTATTTT. Its translation: CSASGLAGATDTQYF.

In its sample, this clonotype was seen many times. Since it is a stray read in a library aimed at alpha chains, this beta chain has a size that is not meaningful. V gene TRBV6-2 or TRBV6-3 combines with J gene TRBJ2-7; 10 bases line up with TRBD1. The germline V gene has CDR1 MNHEY and CDR2 SVGEGT. J lost 7 bases, V lost 0 bases, and 3 bases had no gene match. The CDR3 contains 14 residues. CDR3 in DNA: TGTGCCAGCAGTTACTCGGGGACAGGGGAAGAGCAGTACTTC. Its protein product is CASSYSGTGEEQYF.

This clonotype counts as medium-sized. This beta chain is an off-target read within a library intended for alpha chains, so its frequency means little. The genes are TRBV4-1 and TRBJ1-5; D unclear. The CDR3 consists of 17 residues. Per the germline V gene, CDR1 is MGHRA and CDR2 is YSYEKL. Deletions cut 3 bases from V and 0 bases from J, with 15 bases between. CDR3 protein: CASSQGAGSYSNQPQHF. The CDR3 nucleotides are TGCGCCAGCAGCCAGGGAGCGGGGTCATATAGCAATCAGCCCCAGCATTTT.

The table lists this clonotype with many counts. This beta chain is a stray read from a library made for alpha chains; its abundance is not meaningful. This rearrangement joins TRBV20-1 to TRBJ1-4; maybe TRBD1 (5 bases). Trimming left V 3 bases short and J 7 bases short, with 12 bases between. This CDR3 has 13 amino acids. Germline CDR1 reads DFQATT; CDR2 reads SNEGSKA (reference sequence). The CDR3 DNA reads as TGCAGTGCTAGGGCCGGGGGATCTGAAAAACTGTTTTTT. This encodes CSARAGGSEKLFF.

This clonotype was counted at least ten times. Found in a library prepared for alpha chains, this beta chain is an off-target read, and its abundance has little meaning. The chain combines TRBV4-3 with TRBJ2-1; D gene uncertain. Germline values: CDR1 LGHNA, CDR2 YSLEER. There are 13 residues in the CDR3. The V end lost 4 bases, the J end lost 6 bases, and 10 bases lay between the germline ends. The CDR3 is CASSLRMGNEQFF. The CDR3 DNA follows: TGCGCCAGCAGCCTTCGCATGGGCAATGAGCAGTTCTTC.

This clonotype was counted many times. In a library made to pick up alpha chains, this beta chain is a stray read with a size that means little. The genes are TRBV4-3 and TRBJ1-3; a possible D gene is TRBD1 (5 bases). The CDR3 length is 16 residues. With 5 bases removed from V and 0 bases from J, the gap between germline ends came to 14 bases. In germline, CDR1 is LGHNA, CDR2 YSLEER. This chain's CDR3 is CASSTDSAFSGNTIYF. The CDR3 bases are TGCGCCAGCAGCACCGACAGCGCTTTCTCTGGAAACACCATATATTTT.

This clonotype showed up many times. Relative to the germline gene, one junction end is altered; a read error may explain this. The size of this beta chain means little, since it is a stray read in a library made for alpha chains. The rearrangement joins TRBV28 to TRBJ1-2; D is ambiguous. This CDR3 is 15 amino acids long. The germline V gene encodes CDR1 MDHEN and CDR2 SYDVKM. In nucleotides, the CDR3 is TGTGCCAGCGGCAGAGCCAACTATGGCTACACGGTCCAGCCTTTC. It is translated as CASGRANYGYTVQPF.

Concerning this clonotype: Since a much larger clone is just one base distant, this may be a read error. The final CDR3 position lacks the conserved phenylalanine or tryptophan, pointing to a likely read error. Within a library made for alpha chains, this beta chain is off target, and its count is uninformative. The chain recombines TRBV12-3 or TRBV12-4 with TRBJ2-5; tentative D call: TRBD2 (5 bases). The CDR3 loop spans 14 amino acids. Trimming removed 3 bases from V and 2 bases from J, with 10 bases in between. The CDR3 loop is CASSLRASQETQYL. The CDR3 DNA sequence: TGTGCCAGCAGTTTGAGGGCTTCGCAAGAGACCCAGTACCTC.

This clonotype was picked up many times. This beta chain is a stray read from a library made for alpha chains; its abundance is not meaningful. The rearrangement uses TRBV2 and TRBJ1-2; 7 bases map to TRBD1. The CDR3 sequence is 15 residues long. V lost 5 bases and J lost 3; bases outside the gene matches: 9. Germline V gives CDR1 SNHLY, CDR2 FYNNEI. CDR3 sequence (DNA): TGTGCCAGCAGTAAGGGGGCGAGGTTTTACTATGGCTACACCTTC. Residues: CASSKGARFYYGYTF.

Note on this clonotype: This beta chain represents an off-target read in a library built for alpha chains; its size is of limited meaning. The chain links TRBV4-2 to TRBJ2-7, with D perhaps TRBD2 (6 bases). Germline loops: CDR1 LGHNA, CDR2 YNFKEQ. The V and J ends lost 1 base and 5 bases respectively, with 12 bases between them. The CDR3 extends over 14 amino acids. The CDR3 sequence is CASSQAGTSHEQYF. Written as DNA, the CDR3 is TGTGCCAGCAGCCAAGCCGGGACTTCCCACGAGCAGTACTTC.

This clonotype was seen repeatedly, ten times or more. As an off-target read in a library built for alpha chains, this beta chain has a frequency of little significance. The chain is built from TRBV3-1 and TRBJ2-7; 9 bases are shared with TRBD2. The CDR3 extends over 14 amino acids. The germline CDR1 and CDR2 sequences are LGHDT and YNNKEL (reference sequence). J lost 1 base, V lost 4 bases, and 2 bases had no gene match. The CDR3 here is CASSLSGGSYEQYF. As DNA, the CDR3 is TGTGCCAGCAGCCTTAGCGGGGGTTCCTACGAGCAGTACTTC.

A remark on this clonotype: With the library built for alpha chains, this beta chain is off target and its frequency is not meaningful. Written as DNA, the CDR3 is TGTGCCAGCTCCTTTCTGGGACAAAACGCCTACGAGCAGTACTTC. Residues: CASSFLGQNAYEQYF. This sequence joins TRBV18 and TRBJ2-7, with D maybe TRBD1 (6 bases). CDR3 length equals 15 residues. Trimming left V 6 bases short and J 2 bases short, with 17 bases between. Germline V CDR1 and CDR2: KGHSH, LQKENI.

This clonotype showed up many times. Because this beta chain is a stray read in a library intended to capture alpha chains, its abundance should not be given much weight. This sequence joins TRBV5-6 and TRBJ1-2; D is unclear. The CDR3 contains 14 residues. With 2 bases removed from V and 3 bases from J, the gap between germline ends came to 11 bases. Germline CDR1 SGHDT, CDR2 YYEEEE. The CDR3 sequence is CASSLTGTDYGYTF. The CDR3 region has the DNA TGTGCCAGCAGCTTAACCGGAACAGACTATGGCTACACCTTC.